Shown below are 17 T cell receptor beta chains from a single sample sequenced in a study of response to subunit inactivated influenza vaccine. TCRdb re-called the RT-PCR reads with MiXCR, one entry per CDR3 protein. The sample holds around 530,000 distinct CDR3 sequences, around 11% seen once. The starting material was PBMCs from blood, obtained on the day of vaccination. These receptors all stem from a man in his fifties or sixties who received an inactivated influenza vaccine.

The chain employs TRBV7-9 and TRBJ2-7; D gene unclear. CDR3 size: 13 residues. V lost 4 bases to trimming and J lost 3 bases, with 10 bases between them. In germline, CDR1 is SEHNR, CDR2 FQNEAQ (reference sequence). As DNA, the CDR3 is TGTGCCAGCAGCTCCTCTGTTATCTACGAGCAGTACTTC. Translation: CASSSSVIYEQYF.

A few counts support this clonotype. The chain recombines TRBV5-6 with TRBJ2-2; TRBD1 is a possible D gene (5 bases). Per the germline V gene, CDR1 is SGHDT and CDR2 is YYEEEE. Trimming removed 3 bases at V and 1 base at J, with 16 bases between. This CDR3 comprises 17 residues. The CDR3 DNA follows: TGTGCCAGCAGCTCGTTGCGAGACAGAATGAACACCGGGGAGCTGTTTTTT. Its protein product is CASSSLRDRMNTGELFF.

As to this clonotype: Being one base from a much bigger clone, this may be a read error. The chain combines TRBV27 with TRBJ2-1; 10 bases map to TRBD2. Per germline, CDR1 MNHEY and CDR2 SMNVEV (reference sequence). V gave up 5 bases and J gave up 4 bases; unmatched junction bases: 11. The CDR3 contains 17 residues. This CDR3 reads CASSPVSTSGPYNEQFF. The DNA for the CDR3 is TGTGCCAGCAGTCCCGTATCGACTAGCGGGCCATACAATGAGCAGTTCTTC.

This chain connects TRBV2 to TRBJ2-5; D not resolved. Germline loops: CDR1 SNHLY, CDR2 FYNNEI. CDR3 length: 10 amino acids. V lost 2 bases, J lost 9 bases, and 4 bases lay in between. The CDR3 sequence: CASSEMAQYF. In nucleotides, the CDR3 is TGTGCCAGCAGTGAAATGGCCCAGTACTTC.

This clonotype was detected a few times. The chain has TRBV12-3 or TRBV12-4 and TRBJ1-1; D remains unclear. The ends were cut back, 8 bases at V and 5 bases at J, with 18 bases in the middle. This CDR3 has 14 amino acids. CDR3 amino acids: CASLSSGRKTEAFF. The CDR3 DNA reads as TGTGCCAGCCTCTCATCAGGACGAAAAACTGAAGCTTTCTTT.

There are a few counts of this clonotype. The chain uses TRBV29-1 and TRBJ2-7; the D call may be TRBD1 or TRBD2 (5 bases each). The CDR3 loop spans 13 amino acids. CDR1 is SQVTM and CDR2 is ANQGSEA in the germline V gene. Trimming removed 0 bases at V and 5 bases at J, with 11 bases between. The CDR3 spells CSVEEGRGNEQYF. DNA for the CDR3: TGCAGCGTTGAAGAGGGTCGGGGCAACGAGCAGTACTTC.

At least ten counts were recorded for this clonotype. This chain links TRBV20-1 with TRBJ2-1; the match to TRBD2 covers 8 bases. The CDR3 sequence is 21 residues long. V shed 1 base and J 4 bases; nucleotides not matched to a gene: 24. Looked up from germline, CDR1 is DFQATT and CDR2 is SNEGSKA (reference sequence). For the CDR3, the DNA is TGCAGTGCTAGAGGTGGGGCCGCGGGAGGCCCTACCTCTTTATCGTACAATGAGCAGTTCTTC. Residues: CSARGGAAGGPTSLSYNEQFF.

The V call is TRBV15, the J call TRBJ2-1; TRBD2 might be the D (5 bases). The V and J ends lost 8 bases and 2 bases respectively, with 16 bases between them. The CDR3 is 15 amino acids. In germline, CDR1 is LNHNV, CDR2 YYDKDF (reference sequence). The CDR3 coding sequence is TGTGCCACCTCCGGGATCGGAGGAGCCTACAATGAGCAGTTCTTC. This gives the protein CATSGIGGAYNEQFF. The whole variable domain, filled in from reference TRBV15 and TRBJ2-1, reads DAMVIQNPRYQVTQFGKPVTLSCSQTLNHNVMYWYQQKSSQAPKLLFHYYDKDFNNEADTPDNFQSRRPNTSFCFLDIRSPGLGDTAMYLCATSGIGGAYNEQFFGPGTRLTVL.

The V gene is TRBV12-3 or TRBV12-4, the J gene TRBJ1-5; perhaps TRBD1 as D (6 bases). The CDR3 has 15 amino acids. V dropped 3 bases and J dropped 5 bases, with 14 bases sitting between them. For the CDR3, the DNA is TGTGCCAGCAGTTTGGGACGGGGGCACGATCAGCCCCAGCATTTT. Amino acid sequence: CASSLGRGHDQPQHF.

This clonotype was picked up a small number of times. This chain joins TRBV15 and TRBJ2-7; 8 positions agree with TRBD2. J lost 2 bases, V lost 4 bases, and 10 bases had no gene match. The CDR3 sequence is 16 residues long. Per germline, CDR1 LNHNV and CDR2 YYDKDF (reference sequence). This CDR3 is CATSTEVSGGPYEQYF. Written as DNA, the CDR3 is TGTGCCACCAGCACCGAAGTATCGGGAGGGCCCTACGAGCAGTACTTC.

This clonotype was counted only a few times. The chain recombines TRBV29-1 with TRBJ2-2; no definite D call. The germline V and J ends were trimmed by 5 bases and 1 base, with 5 bases remaining between them. CDR1 and CDR2 (germline): SQVTM, ANQGSEA. The CDR3 is made up of 12 amino acids. CDR3 protein: CSVWRNTGELFF. The CDR3 DNA follows: TGCAGCGTTTGGAGGAACACCGGGGAGCTGTTTTTT.

The chain links TRBV20-1 to TRBJ2-1; 8 positions match TRBD1. The trim removed 6 bases at V and 10 bases at J, leaving 17 bases unmatched. There are 15 residues in the CDR3. Germline CDR1 DFQATT, CDR2 SNEGSKA (reference sequence). CDR3 sequence reads: CSAFTGGIGFLEQFF. The CDR3 coding sequence is TGCAGTGCCTTTACAGGGGGTATAGGTTTCCTCGAGCAGTTCTTC.

The chain carries TRBV12-3 or TRBV12-4 and TRBJ2-3; TRBD2 matches 11 bases. Losses at the gene ends were 5 bases for V and 6 bases for J; bases not matched to a gene: 7. The CDR3 length is 15 residues. This chain's CDR3 is CASSTSGGPSDTQYF. For the CDR3, the DNA is TGTGCCAGCAGTACTAGCGGGGGTCCCTCTGATACGCAGTATTTT.

The chain couples TRBV25-1 to TRBJ2-5; no firm D call. V was pared by 1 base and J by 2 bases, with 5 bases between. This CDR3 comprises 13 residues. Germline V gives CDR1 MGHDK, CDR2 SYGVNS. The CDR3 nucleotides read TGTGCCAGCAGTGAATTCAATCAAGAGACCCAGTACTTC. This sequence encodes CASSEFNQETQYF.

The chain has TRBV5-1 and TRBJ2-2, with D possibly TRBD1 on 6 matching bases. The ends were cut back, 3 bases at V and 2 bases at J, with 14 bases in the middle. Germline CDR1 SGHRS, CDR2 YFSETQ. This CDR3 has 16 residues. This chain's CDR3 is CASSSQTGQNTGELFF. The CDR3 nucleotides are TGCGCCAGCAGCTCGCAGACAGGTCAAAACACCGGGGAGCTGTTTTTT.

This clonotype was detected a few times. J is TRBJ2-2 and V is TRBV20-1, with a tentative D call TRBD2 (6 bases). Germline CDR1 and CDR2: DFQATT and SNEGSKA (reference sequence). CDR3 length equals 14 residues. Trimming removed 6 bases from V and 3 bases from J, with 14 bases in between. The DNA for the CDR3 is TGCAGTGCAAGGGACGGGAGCTACACCGGGGAGCTGTTTTTT. Its protein is CSARDGSYTGELFF.

This clonotype was counted only a few times. The chain joins TRBV5-5 to TRBJ2-3, with 10 bases identical to TRBD2. This CDR3 is 15 amino acids long. The germline gives CDR1 SGHKS, CDR2 YYEKEE (reference sequence). With 6 bases clipped from V and 5 bases from J, the junction kept 9 bases outside the gene matches. The CDR3 spells CASTLAGGRIDTQYF. The CDR3 DNA follows: TGTGCCAGCACCTTAGCGGGGGGACGGATAGATACGCAGTATTTT.